The source of this T cell receptor delta chain is a study of γδ T cells in repeated Plasmodium falciparum infection. Across the study: Malian gammadelta TCRs were studied during no-transmission periods and across acute malaria episodes.

The study, taken as a whole, reports: Vdelta2-negative gammadelta repertoires, largely Vdelta1+, seemingly showed infection-driven waves of new clonal selection.

The V gene lost 1 base and the J gene lost 4 bases, with 18 bases spanning the gap. CDR1 and CDR2 (germline): GEAIGNYY, EKD. CDR3 length: 16 residues. This clone appeared a few times. Its antigen is undetermined. The protein held in TCRdb is that of a much larger clone and does not match this DNA's translation at residue 11, likely because of a read error; the protein shown is translated from the DNA. Gammadelta T cells were flow-sorted from PBMC into Vgamma9/Vdelta2+ and Vdelta2-negative populations for bulk analysis. TRG and TRD sequences were obtained from every sorted gammadelta sample. TCRdb ran CATT on the multiplex PCR reads. The repertoire consists of some 100,000 delta-chain clones, with over 1.3% occurring once and the leading ten covering about 10%.

Sequenced input: gamma-delta T cells from blood. The receptor comes from a pool of human donors (malaria-infected and uninfected, not separated). The rearrangement links TRDV2 to TRDJ1; D not resolved. Because TCRdb records no J gene, it was assigned here through a match of the DNA to germline. The CDR3 DNA is TGTGCCTGTGACACAGGCGAAGGACCCACCATCGATAAACTCATCTTT. Protein product: CACDTGEGPTIDKLIF.